Listed here are 28 T cell receptor beta chains from one sample, sequenced in a study of blood T cells in healthy people across ages. With a J-beta primer mix and a sample-barcoded 5' primer, a second PCR ran about 6 to 11 cycles. A single record per CDR3 protein comes from TCRdb applying MiXCR to the 5' RACE reads. The sample shows 1.6 million or so distinct CDR3 sequences, almost 35% of them seen only once. What was sequenced was blood. The origin of the receptors is a woman aged 30 to 39 in good health.

V usage is TRBV28 and J usage is TRBJ2-3, with 11 bases matching TRBD2. Germline lookup yields CDR1 MDHEN and CDR2 SYDVKM. Losses at the gene ends were 4 bases for V and 2 bases for J; bases not matched to a gene: 11. The CDR3 has 18 residues. The CDR3 loop is CASSSTTMTSGITDTQYF. The CDR3 DNA sequence: TGTGCCAGCAGTTCAACCACTATGACTAGCGGGATCACAGATACGCAGTATTTT.

The chain recombines TRBV19 with TRBJ2-1, with D unclear. Germline CDR1 reads LNHDA; CDR2 reads SQIVND (reference sequence). This CDR3 is 12 amino acids long. The germline V and J ends were trimmed by 3 bases and 6 bases, with 6 bases remaining between them. The CDR3 loop is CASSIGVNEQFF. The CDR3 bases are TGTGCCAGTAGTATCGGAGTCAATGAGCAGTTCTTC.

This clonotype was counted between two and nine times. The rearrangement links TRBV20-1 to TRBJ1-1, with D perhaps matching TRBD1 (5 bases). Trimming cost V 3 bases and J 0 bases, with 8 bases left between them. Germline CDR1 reads DFQATT; CDR2 reads SNEGSKA (reference sequence). CDR3 length equals 13 residues. The CDR3 spells CSASGRVNTEAFF. CDR3 in DNA: TGCAGTGCTAGCGGCAGGGTGAACACTGAAGCTTTCTTT.

This clonotype was counted many times. The rearrangement joins TRBV4-1 to TRBJ2-1, with D possibly matching TRBD2 (5 bases). This CDR3 region has 14 residues. Germline V gene sequence: CDR1 MGHRA, CDR2 YSYEKL. Trimming removed 0 bases from V and 6 bases from J, with 9 bases in between. For the CDR3, the DNA is TGCGCCAGCAGCCAAGATGAAAGCGGCAATGAGCAGTTCTTC. This codes for CASSQDESGNEQFF.

V usage is TRBV5-1 and J usage is TRBJ1-1; TRBD1 agrees at 7 bases. V was pared by 1 base and J by 4 bases, with 10 bases of the junction left unmatched. This CDR3 region has 16 residues. Germline lookup yields CDR1 SGHRS and CDR2 YFSETQ. DNA of the CDR3: TGCGCCAGCAGCTTGATTTCAGGGACAGAAACCACTGAAGCTTTCTTT. Protein sequence: CASSLISGTETTEAFF.

The gene calls are TRBV25-1 and TRBJ2-1, with 7 bases that match TRBD2. Trimming removed 3 bases from V and 0 bases from J; junction bases left unmatched: 8. This CDR3 spans 17 amino acids. Looked up from germline, CDR1 is MGHDK and CDR2 is SYGVNS. In nucleotides, the CDR3 is TGTGCCAGCAGTGATGAAGCGGGACCGAGCTCCTACAATGAGCAGTTCTTC. Amino acids: CASSDEAGPSSYNEQFF.

The chain couples TRBV29-1 to TRBJ2-2; D may be TRBD2 (6 bases). Looked up from germline, CDR1 is SQVTM and CDR2 is ANQGSEA. The germline V and J ends were trimmed by 1 base and 2 bases, with 17 bases remaining between them. This CDR3 is 17 amino acids long. CDR3 region: CSVEGRMAGINTGELFF. The CDR3 DNA is TGCAGCGTTGAAGGGAGAATGGCGGGGATAAACACCGGGGAGCTGTTTTTT.

There are a few counts of this clonotype. The chain recombines TRBV7-9 with TRBJ1-4; no firm D call. There are 17 residues in the CDR3. V lost 1 base and J lost 7, with 19 bases in between. The germline CDR1 and CDR2 sequences are SEHNR and FQNEAQ (reference sequence). The CDR3 sequence is CASSLDLNSLPGEKLFF. For the CDR3, the DNA is TGTGCCAGCAGCTTAGACCTCAACAGCCTGCCGGGTGAAAAACTGTTTTTT.

The chain employs TRBV11-2 and TRBJ2-7; D call uncertain. Trimming took 3 bases from V and 4 from J, leaving 19 bases between them. CDR3 size: 16 residues. Germline V CDR1 and CDR2: SGHAT, FQNNGV. The CDR3 loop is CASSFSSAIGSYEQYF. The CDR3 coding sequence is TGTGCCAGCAGCTTTAGCTCCGCTATAGGAAGTTACGAGCAGTACTTC.

The rearrangement uses TRBV20-1 and TRBJ2-3; D perhaps matches TRBD2 (5 bases). CDR3 length equals 13 residues. The ends were cut back, 3 bases at V and 2 bases at J, with 9 bases in the middle. In germline, CDR1 is DFQATT, CDR2 SNEGSKA (reference sequence). CDR3 nucleotide sequence: TGCAGTGCTAGTTCCGGGATCACAGATACGCAGTATTTT. Its protein product is CSASSGITDTQYF.

The CDR3 DNA is TGCAGTGCGCCTGACCCGGGACACTCACTCTACGAGCAGTACTTC. Amino acids: CSAPDPGHSLYEQYF. The chain combines TRBV20-1 with TRBJ2-7, with D tentatively TRBD1 (6 bases). The V gene's germline CDR1 is DFQATT and CDR2 SNEGSKA (reference sequence). Trimming cost V 6 bases and J 3 bases, with 21 bases left between them. CDR3 size: 15 residues.

This chain links TRBV24-1 with TRBJ2-5; D perhaps matches TRBD2 (6 bases). This CDR3 region has 18 residues. CDR1 and CDR2 (germline): KGHDR, SFDVKD. V lost 3 bases and J lost 1, with 20 bases in between. The CDR3 protein is CATSDPGTPGPLQETQYF. DNA of the CDR3: TGTGCCACCAGTGATCCCGGGACTCCGGGGCCCCTCCAAGAGACCCAGTACTTC.

The J gene is TRBJ1-4, the V gene TRBV12-3 or TRBV12-4, with a possible D match to TRBD1 (5 bases). The V gene lost 4 bases and the J gene lost 8 bases, with 11 bases spanning the gap. The CDR3 has 13 amino acids. DNA for the CDR3: TGTGCCAGCAGTTACGTACGGGGGGAAAAACTGTTTTTT. The encoded protein is CASSYVRGEKLFF.

This clonotype has a count of ten or more. This chain uses TRBV3-1 with TRBJ1-1; tentatively, D is TRBD1 (6 bases). CDR3 length equals 14 residues. Germline assignment: CDR1 LGHDT and CDR2 YNNKEL (reference sequence). The V end was cut by 6 bases, the J end by 1 base, with 12 bases between. The CDR3 DNA is TGTGCCAGCAGTCTCACGGACAGGAACACTGAAGCTTTCTTT. Amino acid sequence: CASSLTDRNTEAFF.

In this sample, this clonotype turned up a few times. The chain joins TRBV4-2 to TRBJ1-4; the D is unclear. The CDR3 extends over 15 amino acids. From germline, CDR1 is LGHNA and CDR2 YNFKEQ. Trimming removed 3 bases from V and 0 bases from J, with 8 bases in between. CDR3 in DNA: TGTGCCAGCAGCCACATTTCGGCAACTAATGAAAAACTGTTTTTT. It encodes CASSHISATNEKLFF.

This clonotype occurred a few times. The chain recombines TRBV9 with TRBJ2-1; D is possibly TRBD1 (6 bases). CDR1 and CDR2 from the germline V gene are SGDLS and YYNGEE. CDR3 length: 17 amino acids. V lost 3 bases and J lost 2, with 18 bases in between. Here the CDR3 DNA reads TGTGCCAGCAGCGATCCCACAGGGATGGGGGCCTACAATGAGCAGTTCTTC. It translates to CASSDPTGMGAYNEQFF.

This clonotype was seen a few times. This chain links TRBV28 with TRBJ2-7, with D perhaps being TRBD1 or TRBD2 (6 bases each). The ends were cut back, 7 bases at V and 5 bases at J, with 15 bases in the middle. Per the germline V gene, CDR1 is MDHEN and CDR2 is SYDVKM. The CDR3 has 13 amino acids. CDR3 in DNA: TGTGCCAGCACCGACGGGGGCGGAAACGAGCAGTACTTC. This sequence encodes CASTDGGGNEQYF.

This clonotype was counted a few times. The V gene is TRBV7-9, the J gene TRBJ2-7, with a tentative D call TRBD2 (6 bases). This CDR3 is 16 amino acids long. Between the trimmed V and J ends, which lost 4 bases and 2 bases, there was a span of 18 bases. In germline, CDR1 is SEHNR, CDR2 FQNEAQ (reference sequence). CDR3 sequence: CASSYLGGDQTYEQYF. The DNA for the CDR3 is TGTGCCAGCAGCTATCTAGGCGGGGACCAAACCTACGAGCAGTACTTC.

This clonotype appeared once. The chain employs TRBV5-1 and TRBJ1-1; D ambiguous. Between the trimmed V and J ends, which lost 3 bases and 1 base, there was a span of 13 bases. In germline, CDR1 is SGHRS, CDR2 YFSETQ. This CDR3 has 15 amino acids. This chain's CDR3 is CASSSTGYGNTEAFF. CDR3 nucleotides: TGCGCCAGCAGCTCCACGGGGTACGGGAACACTGAAGCTTTCTTT.

This clonotype was counted ten times or more. V and J are TRBV29-1 and TRBJ2-7, with 14 bases lining up with TRBD2. The CDR3 has 17 amino acids. Losses at the gene ends were 7 bases for V and 0 bases for J; bases not matched to a gene: 11. CDR1 SQVTM and CDR2 ANQGSEA come from the germline V gene. The CDR3 spells CSGFGPGLAGGSYEQYF. DNA for the CDR3: TGCAGCGGATTTGGGCCCGGACTAGCGGGGGGCTCCTACGAGCAGTACTTC.

Only a few counts were recorded for this clonotype. The chain joins TRBV30 to TRBJ1-2; TRBD1 matches at 7 bases. The CDR3 length is 15 residues. The trim removed 1 base at V and 0 bases at J, leaving 5 bases unmatched. Germline-derived CDR1 and CDR2 are GTSNPN and SVGIG (reference sequence). CDR3 sequence reads: CAWSGTRGANYGYTF. The CDR3 bases are TGTGCCTGGAGTGGGACCAGGGGGGCTAACTATGGCTACACCTTC. Looking up the rest from reference TRBV30 and TRBJ1-2 gives the full variable domain: SQTIHQWPATLVQPVGSPLSLECTVEGTSNPNLYWYRQAAGRGLQLLFYSVGIGQISSEVPQNLSASRPQDRQFILSSKKLLLSDSGFYLCAWSGTRGANYGYTFGSGTRLTVV.

The chain carries TRBV6-5 and TRBJ2-7; D might be TRBD1 or TRBD2, each matching 6 bases. Deletions cut 2 bases from V and 6 bases from J, with 11 bases between. This CDR3 has 13 residues. Germline V lookup: CDR1 MNHEY, CDR2 SVGAGI. The CDR3 DNA follows: TGTGCCAGCAGTTACGGAGGGGGGCGCGAGCAGTACTTC. This codes for CASSYGGGREQYF.

Ten or more counts support this clonotype. This chain connects TRBV29-1 to TRBJ2-3; TRBD1 agrees at 7 bases. The CDR3 spans 14 residues. V lost 4 bases to trimming and J lost 1 base; unmatched junction nucleotides: 5. The germline V gene has CDR1 SQVTM and CDR2 ANQGSEA. The CDR3 reads CSVGRDRRTDTQYF. CDR3 DNA sequence: TGCAGCGTTGGCCGGGACAGACGCACAGATACGCAGTATTTT.

The sample holds a few counts of this clonotype. This chain connects TRBV11-1 to TRBJ2-3; 8 bases align to TRBD2. This CDR3 has 14 residues. The germline V gene has CDR1 SGHAT and CDR2 FQDESV (reference sequence). The V and J ends lost 5 bases and 9 bases, in that order; junction bases with no gene match: 10. The CDR3 coding sequence is TGTGCCAGCAGCATCAATAAGGGACTAGGAACGCAGTATTTT. Translating it yields CASSINKGLGTQYF. The full variable domain, completed using reference TRBV11-1 and TRBJ2-3, is EAEVAQSPRYKITEKSQAVAFWCDPISGHATLYWYRQILGQGPELLVQFQDESVVDDSQLPKDRFSAERLKGVDSTLKIQPAELGDSAMYLCASSINKGLGTQYFGPGTRLTVL.

This clonotype appeared once. One base away lies a much larger clone, so this may be a sequencing read error. This chain links TRBV5-1 with TRBJ2-1; possible D gene TRBD1, 6 bases. Per germline, CDR1 SGHRS and CDR2 YFSETQ. The CDR3 length is 12 residues. DNA of the CDR3: TGCACCGTAGGGGGTCCCTACAATGAGCAGTTCTTC. Translating gives CTVGGPYNEQFF.

The V and J genes are TRBV7-9 and TRBJ1-1; D is perhaps TRBD1 (6 bases). The V end was cut by 1 base, the J end by 4 bases, with 10 bases between. Germline assignment: CDR1 SEHNR and CDR2 FQNEAQ (reference sequence). The CDR3 loop spans 14 amino acids. The CDR3 is CASSLEGDITEAFF. CDR3 in DNA: TGTGCCAGCAGCTTAGAGGGGGACATCACTGAAGCTTTCTTT.

The genes are TRBV28 and TRBJ1-1, with D possibly being TRBD1 (6 bases). The germline V gene encodes CDR1 MDHEN and CDR2 SYDVKM. The V gene lost 2 bases and the J gene lost 9 bases, with 10 bases spanning the gap. The length of the CDR3 is 12 residues. DNA of the CDR3: TGTGCCAGCAGTTTAAGGCAGGGGAAAGCTTTCTTT. It translates to CASSLRQGKAFF.

The chain combines TRBV6-1 with TRBJ2-1; D remains unclear. V shed 6 bases and J shed 8 bases, with 17 bases lying between them. The CDR3 runs 14 residues. CDR1 MNHNS and CDR2 SASEGT come from the germline V gene. The CDR3, as DNA: TGTGCCAGCAGCCCCAGAAGGGCCCAGGATGAGCAGTTCTTC. Translating gives CASSPRRAQDEQFF.